The 11 T cell receptor beta chains in this list originate from one sample, sequenced in a study of response to subunit inactivated influenza vaccine. Using its own MiXCR run on the RT-PCR reads, TCRdb lists one record per CDR3 protein. The sample lists approximately 230,000 distinct CDR3 sequences, 10% to 15% occurring once. The sample was non-naive T cells sorted from PBMCs, taken 14 to 15 days before vaccination. The receptor set was obtained from a man aged 45-60 years who received an inactivated influenza vaccine.

The chain links TRBV7-9 to TRBJ1-2, with D possibly TRBD1 on 5 matching bases. V was cut by 1 base and J by 4 bases, with 10 bases left in between. Germline-derived CDR1 and CDR2 are SEHNR and FQNEAQ (reference sequence). The CDR3 totals 14 residues. The chain's CDR3 is CASSLDSGSYGYTF. The CDR3 bases are TGTGCCAGCAGCTTAGACTCAGGGAGCTATGGCTACACCTTC.

This clonotype was observed at least ten times. The chain carries TRBV5-1 and TRBJ2-2; the D gene is possibly TRBD2 (5 bases). The V gene's germline CDR1 is SGHRS and CDR2 YFSETQ. The CDR3 extends over 14 amino acids. Between the trimmed V and J ends, which lost 0 bases and 7 bases, there was a span of 10 bases. The CDR3 protein is CASSLDQAGGELFF. As DNA, the CDR3 is TGCGCCAGCAGCTTGGATCAGGCGGGCGGGGAGCTGTTTTTT.

This clonotype has a handful of counts. The rearrangement links TRBV5-1 to TRBJ2-1; D call uncertain. Germline loops: CDR1 SGHRS, CDR2 YFSETQ. The CDR3 loop spans 15 amino acids. V lost 1 base, J lost 6 bases, and 14 bases lay in between. This chain's CDR3 is CASSLSGVKGNEQFF. CDR3 nucleotide sequence: TGCGCCAGCAGCTTGTCTGGGGTCAAGGGCAATGAGCAGTTCTTC.

This clonotype came up many times. The chain employs TRBV12-3 or TRBV12-4 and TRBJ2-3, with unresolved D. This CDR3 has 13 amino acids. Trimming stripped 2 bases from V and 4 bases from J, with 7 bases between. The chain's CDR3 is CASSLFRSDTQYF. The CDR3 bases are TGTGCCAGCAGTTTATTTCGGTCAGATACGCAGTATTTT.

The chain has TRBV29-1 and TRBJ2-3; no definite D call. Germline CDR1 reads SQVTM; CDR2 reads ANQGSEA. The CDR3 contains 15 residues. V gave up 4 bases and J gave up 3 bases, with 17 bases separating them. The CDR3 DNA is TGCAGCGTTGTATCGGCAAGGCGAAGGACAGATACGCAGTATTTT. This codes for CSVVSARRRTDTQYF.

The V and J genes are TRBV7-2 and TRBJ2-1; 9 nucleotides line up with TRBD1. Germline V gene data show CDR1 as SGHTA and CDR2 as FQGNSA. V lost 4 bases to trimming and J lost 4 bases; unmatched junction nucleotides: 8. The CDR3 contains 16 residues. The CDR3 is CASSYVPGQGYNEQFF. The CDR3 bases are TGTGCCAGCAGCTATGTTCCGGGACAGGGTTACAATGAGCAGTTCTTC.

The chain links TRBV15 to TRBJ2-2; D is perhaps TRBD2 (5 bases). V was trimmed by 1 base and J by 4 bases, leaving 10 bases between them. Per germline, CDR1 LNHNV and CDR2 YYDKDF (reference sequence). The CDR3 consists of 15 residues. Written as DNA, the CDR3 is TGTGCCACCAGCAGAGGGGCGGGCCTCACCGGGGAGCTGTTTTTT. Translation: CATSRGAGLTGELFF.

This clonotype was seen a few times. The chain combines TRBV28 with TRBJ2-3; 13 bases fit TRBD2. CDR1 and CDR2 (germline): MDHEN, SYDVKM. The CDR3 covers 15 residues. The V gene end was trimmed by 5 bases and the J gene end by 2 bases; junction bases not matched to a gene: 1. The CDR3 reads CASSGTSGITDTQYF. As DNA, the CDR3 is TGTGCCAGCAGTGGGACTAGCGGGATCACAGATACGCAGTATTTT.

The chain is built from TRBV25-1 and TRBJ1-4; tentatively, D is TRBD1 (5 bases). CDR1 and CDR2 (germline): MGHDK, SYGVNS. This CDR3 has 15 residues. V lost 1 base to trimming and J lost 7 bases, with 13 bases between them. The CDR3 spells CASSESGGYSEKLFF. Written as DNA, the CDR3 is TGTGCCAGCAGTGAATCGGGGGGATATAGTGAAAAACTGTTTTTT.

This clonotype has ten or more counts. This chain uses TRBV5-1 with TRBJ1-1; no definite D call. The CDR3 is 14 amino acids. Germline V gives CDR1 SGHRS, CDR2 YFSETQ. The V end was cut by 0 bases, the J end by 6 bases, with 12 bases between. The CDR3 spells CASSLGQDYSEAFF. The CDR3 DNA reads TGCGCCAGCAGCTTGGGGCAGGACTATTCTGAAGCTTTCTTT.

In its sample, this clonotype was seen a few times. The rearrangement joins TRBV7-2 to TRBJ2-1; D gene ambiguous. This CDR3 comprises 11 residues. With 4 bases removed from V and 8 bases from J, the gap between germline ends came to 6 bases. Germline CDR1 is SGHTA and CDR2 is FQGNSA. In nucleotides, the CDR3 is TGTGCCAGCAGCTCGAGTGATGAGCAGTTCTTC. It specifies CASSSSDEQFF.